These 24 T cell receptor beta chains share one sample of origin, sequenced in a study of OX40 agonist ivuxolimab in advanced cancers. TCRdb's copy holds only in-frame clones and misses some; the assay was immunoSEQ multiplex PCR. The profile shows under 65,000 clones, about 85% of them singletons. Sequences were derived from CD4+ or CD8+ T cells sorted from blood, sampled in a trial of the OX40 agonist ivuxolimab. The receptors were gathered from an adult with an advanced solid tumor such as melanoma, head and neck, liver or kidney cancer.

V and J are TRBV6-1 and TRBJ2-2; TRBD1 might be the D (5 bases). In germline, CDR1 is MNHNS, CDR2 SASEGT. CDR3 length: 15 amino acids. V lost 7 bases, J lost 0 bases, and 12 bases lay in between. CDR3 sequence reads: CASTKGHTNTGELFF. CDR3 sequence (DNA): TGTGCCAGCACCAAAGGACACACGAACACCGGGGAGCTGTTTTTT.

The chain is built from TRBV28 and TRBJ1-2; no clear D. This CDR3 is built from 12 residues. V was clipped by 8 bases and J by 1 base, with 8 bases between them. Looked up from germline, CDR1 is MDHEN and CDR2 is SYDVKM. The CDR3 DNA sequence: TGTGCCAGCCAAACAGATAACTATGGCTACACCTTC. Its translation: CASQTDNYGYTF.

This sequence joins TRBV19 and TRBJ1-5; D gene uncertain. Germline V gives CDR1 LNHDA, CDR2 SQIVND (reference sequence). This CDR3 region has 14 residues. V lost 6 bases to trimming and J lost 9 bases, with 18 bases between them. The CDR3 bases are TGTGCCAGTAGCCTCCTCGGGCGAGGAGGGCCCCAGCATTTT. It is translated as CASSLLGRGGPQHF.

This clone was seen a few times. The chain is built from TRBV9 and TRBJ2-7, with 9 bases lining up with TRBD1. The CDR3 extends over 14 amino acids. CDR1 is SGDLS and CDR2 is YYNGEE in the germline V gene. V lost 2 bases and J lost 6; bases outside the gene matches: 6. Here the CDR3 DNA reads TGTGCCAGCAGCGTCAGCGGGACAGGGAGCGAGCAGTACTTC. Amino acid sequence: CASSVSGTGSEQYF.

The CDR3 protein is CASSERAPLAPLHF. The DNA of the CDR3 is TGTGCCAGCAGTGAGAGGGCCCCTTTAGCGCCCCTCCACTTT. V usage is TRBV28 and J usage is TRBJ1-6; D is unclear. The germline V gene encodes CDR1 MDHEN and CDR2 SYDVKM. Deletions cut 5 bases from V and 13 bases from J, with 18 bases between. CDR3 length: 14 amino acids.

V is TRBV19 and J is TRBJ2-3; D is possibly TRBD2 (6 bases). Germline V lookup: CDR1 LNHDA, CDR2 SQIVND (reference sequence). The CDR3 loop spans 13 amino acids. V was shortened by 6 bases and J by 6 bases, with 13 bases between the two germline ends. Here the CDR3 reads CASRISSVDTQYF. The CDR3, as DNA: TGTGCCAGTAGGATCTCTAGCGTCGATACGCAGTATTTT.

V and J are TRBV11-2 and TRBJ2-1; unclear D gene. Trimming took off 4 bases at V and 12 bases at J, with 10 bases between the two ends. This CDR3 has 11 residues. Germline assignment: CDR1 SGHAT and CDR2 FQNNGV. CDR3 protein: CASSSLRRQFF. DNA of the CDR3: TGTGCCAGCAGCTCCCTAAGAAGGCAGTTCTTC.

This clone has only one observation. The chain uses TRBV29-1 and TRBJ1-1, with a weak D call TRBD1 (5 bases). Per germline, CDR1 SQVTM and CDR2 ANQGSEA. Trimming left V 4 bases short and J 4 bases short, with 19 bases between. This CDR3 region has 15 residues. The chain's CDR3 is CSVATRGGVGTEAFF. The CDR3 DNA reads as TGCAGCGTTGCGACGCGTGGGGGGGTGGGCACTGAAGCTTTCTTT.

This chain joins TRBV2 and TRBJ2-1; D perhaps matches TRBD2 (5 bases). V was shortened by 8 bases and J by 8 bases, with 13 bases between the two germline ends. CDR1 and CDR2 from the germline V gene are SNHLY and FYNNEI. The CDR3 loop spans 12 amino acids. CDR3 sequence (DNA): TGTGCCAGCGTATCGTTGGGAGATGAGCAGTTCTTC. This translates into CASVSLGDEQFF.

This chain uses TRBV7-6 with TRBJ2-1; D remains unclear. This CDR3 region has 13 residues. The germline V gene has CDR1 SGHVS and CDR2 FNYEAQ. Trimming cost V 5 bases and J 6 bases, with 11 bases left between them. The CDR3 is CASSGELRNEQFF. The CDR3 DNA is TGTGCCAGCAGCGGGGAACTTCGCAATGAGCAGTTCTTC.

The chain's CDR3 is CASSTHPAETQYF. CDR3 coding DNA: TGTGCCAGCAGCACCCACCCCGCGGAGACCCAGTACTTC. This sequence joins TRBV9 and TRBJ2-5; D call uncertain. Germline CDR1 SGDLS, CDR2 YYNGEE. This CDR3 has 13 amino acids. V gave up 4 bases and J gave up 5 bases, with 12 bases separating them.

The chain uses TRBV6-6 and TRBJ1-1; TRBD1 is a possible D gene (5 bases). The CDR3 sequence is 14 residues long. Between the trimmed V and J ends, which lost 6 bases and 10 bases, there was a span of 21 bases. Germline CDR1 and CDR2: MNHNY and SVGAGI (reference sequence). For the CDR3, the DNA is TGTGCCAGCAGGCCGTCAGGAGGTACGAGGGGAGCTTTCTTT. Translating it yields CASRPSGGTRGAFF.

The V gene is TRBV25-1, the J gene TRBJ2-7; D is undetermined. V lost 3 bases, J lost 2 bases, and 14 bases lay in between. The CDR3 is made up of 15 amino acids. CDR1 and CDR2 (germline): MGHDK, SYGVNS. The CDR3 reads CASSDPGSSPYEQYF. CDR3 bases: TGTGCCAGCAGTGACCCGGGTAGCAGCCCCTACGAGCAGTACTTC.

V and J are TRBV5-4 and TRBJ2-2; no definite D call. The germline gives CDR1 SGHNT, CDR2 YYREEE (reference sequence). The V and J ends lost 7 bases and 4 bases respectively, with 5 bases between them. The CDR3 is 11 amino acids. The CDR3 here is CASLGTGELFF. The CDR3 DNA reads TGTGCCAGCCTTGGCACCGGGGAGCTGTTTTTT.

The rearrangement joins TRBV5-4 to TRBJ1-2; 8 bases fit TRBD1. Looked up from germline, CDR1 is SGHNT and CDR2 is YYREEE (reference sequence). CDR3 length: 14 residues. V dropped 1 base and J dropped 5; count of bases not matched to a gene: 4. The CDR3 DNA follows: TGTGCCAGCAGCTTGTTACAGGGGGGGTATGGCTACACCTTC. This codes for CASSLLQGGYGYTF.

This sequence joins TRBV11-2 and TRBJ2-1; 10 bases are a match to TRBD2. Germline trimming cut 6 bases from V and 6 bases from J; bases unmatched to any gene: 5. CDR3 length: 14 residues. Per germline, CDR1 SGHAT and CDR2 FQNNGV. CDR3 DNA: TGTGCCAGCAGTCCGGGACTAGCGACCAATGAGCAGTTCTTC. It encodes CASSPGLATNEQFF. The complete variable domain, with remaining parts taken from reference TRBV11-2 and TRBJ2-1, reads EAGVAQSPRYKIIEKRQSVAFWCNPISGHATLYWYQQILGQGPKLLIQFQNNGVVDDSQLPKDRFSAERLKGVDSTLKIQPAKLEDSAVYLCASSPGLATNEQFFGPGTRLTVL.

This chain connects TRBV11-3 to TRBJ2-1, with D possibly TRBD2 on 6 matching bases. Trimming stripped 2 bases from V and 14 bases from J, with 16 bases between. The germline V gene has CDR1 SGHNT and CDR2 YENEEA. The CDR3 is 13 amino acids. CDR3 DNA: TGTGCCAGCAGCTTAACGGGAGACAAGATAGAGTTCTTC. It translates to CASSLTGDKIEFF. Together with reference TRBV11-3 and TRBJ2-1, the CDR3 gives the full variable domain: EAGVVQSPRYKIIEKKQPVAFWCNPISGHNTLYWYLQNLGQGPELLIRYENEEAVDDSQLPKDRFSAERLKGVDSTLKIQPAELGDSAVYLCASSLTGDKIEFFGPGTRLTVL.

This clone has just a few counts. The CDR3 sequence: CAWRFSGASGANVLTF. CDR3 sequence (DNA): TGTGCCTGGAGGTTTAGCGGGGCGTCTGGGGCCAACGTCCTGACTTTC. The rearrangement joins TRBV30 to TRBJ2-6, with 8 bases matching TRBD2. CDR3 size: 16 residues. Germline CDR1 and CDR2: GTSNPN and SVGIG (reference sequence). V lost 3 bases, J lost 1 base, and 5 bases stayed unmatched.

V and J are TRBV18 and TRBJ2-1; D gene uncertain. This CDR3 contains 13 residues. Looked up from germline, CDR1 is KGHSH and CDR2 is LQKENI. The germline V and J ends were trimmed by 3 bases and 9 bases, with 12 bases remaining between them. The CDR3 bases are TGTGCCAGCTCACCCCGAGACCGCGGTGAGCAGTTCTTC. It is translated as CASSPRDRGEQFF.

The CDR3 DNA reads as TGCGCCAGCAGCATGTGGCCCGGGACTCAACCTCAAGAGACCCAGTACTTC. Protein sequence: CASSMWPGTQPQETQYF. The chain joins TRBV5-1 to TRBJ2-5; a possible D gene is TRBD2 (6 bases). The CDR3 consists of 17 residues. Germline CDR1 is SGHRS and CDR2 is YFSETQ. V was cut by 4 bases and J by 2 bases, with 21 bases left in between.

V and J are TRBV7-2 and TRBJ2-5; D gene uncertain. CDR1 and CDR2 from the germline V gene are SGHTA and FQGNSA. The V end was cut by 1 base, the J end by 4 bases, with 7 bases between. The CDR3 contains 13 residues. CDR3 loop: CASSLGVGETQYF. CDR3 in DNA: TGTGCCAGCAGCTTAGGTGTGGGAGAGACCCAGTACTTC.

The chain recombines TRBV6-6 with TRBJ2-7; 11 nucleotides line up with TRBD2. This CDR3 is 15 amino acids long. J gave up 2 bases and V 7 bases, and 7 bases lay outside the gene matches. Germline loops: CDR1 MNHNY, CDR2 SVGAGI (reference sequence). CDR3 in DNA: TGTGCCAGCACCTCTTTAGCGGGAGGGACCTACGAGCAGTACTTC. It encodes CASTSLAGGTYEQYF.

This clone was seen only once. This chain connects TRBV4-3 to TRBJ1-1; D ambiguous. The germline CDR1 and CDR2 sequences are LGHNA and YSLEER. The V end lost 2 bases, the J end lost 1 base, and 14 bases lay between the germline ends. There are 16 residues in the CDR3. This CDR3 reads CASSQSPTGRNTEAFF. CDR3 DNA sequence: TGCGCCAGCAGCCAATCCCCAACGGGCAGGAACACTGAAGCTTTCTTT.

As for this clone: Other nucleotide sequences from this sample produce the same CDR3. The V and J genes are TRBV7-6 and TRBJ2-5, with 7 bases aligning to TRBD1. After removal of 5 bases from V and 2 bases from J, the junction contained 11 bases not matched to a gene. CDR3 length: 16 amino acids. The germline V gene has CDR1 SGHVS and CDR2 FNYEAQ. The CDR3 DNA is TGTGCCAGCAGCCTAGGAGACAGGGAGAGACAAGAGACCCAGTACTTC. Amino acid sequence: CASSLGDRERQETQYF.